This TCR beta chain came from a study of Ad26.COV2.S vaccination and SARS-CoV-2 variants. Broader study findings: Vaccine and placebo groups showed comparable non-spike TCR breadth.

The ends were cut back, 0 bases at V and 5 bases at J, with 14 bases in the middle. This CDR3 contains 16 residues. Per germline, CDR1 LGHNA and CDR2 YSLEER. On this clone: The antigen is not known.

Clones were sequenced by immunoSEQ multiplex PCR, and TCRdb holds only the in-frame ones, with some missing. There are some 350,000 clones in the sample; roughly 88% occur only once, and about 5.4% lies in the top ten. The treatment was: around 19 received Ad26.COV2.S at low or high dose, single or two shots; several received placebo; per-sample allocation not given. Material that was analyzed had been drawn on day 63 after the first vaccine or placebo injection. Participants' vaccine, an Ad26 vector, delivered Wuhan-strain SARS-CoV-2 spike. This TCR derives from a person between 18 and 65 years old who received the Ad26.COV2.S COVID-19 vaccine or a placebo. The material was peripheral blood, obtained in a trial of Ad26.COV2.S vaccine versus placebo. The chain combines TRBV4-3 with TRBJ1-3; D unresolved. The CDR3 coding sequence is TGCGCCAGCAGCCAAGAGGGTCTACCCCTTAGAAACACCATATATTTT. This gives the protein CASSQEGLPLRNTIYF.